This TCR beta chain derives from a study of blood T cells in healthy people across ages. About this clonotype: Its antigen is undetermined.

The authors extracted at least 6 micrograms of total RNA per sample. The CDR3 is 13 residues long. Germline V gene sequence: CDR1 SGHNT, CDR2 YENEEA. The V end lost 4 bases, the J end lost 9 bases, and 13 bases lay between the germline ends. The authors ran a second PCR of roughly 6 to 12 cycles using a sample-barcoded 5' primer and a J-beta primer mix. Every cDNA molecule carried a tag from a template-switch adaptor bearing 12 random nucleotides. One entry per CDR3 protein results from TCRdb running MiXCR on the 5' RACE reads. The sample has 1 million or so distinct CDR3 sequences; 40% to 50% are singletons. Study-wide findings and caveats: Unsorted PBMCs ruled out conclusive naive versus antigen-experienced comparison.

The gene calls are TRBV11-3 and TRBJ2-1; maybe TRBD2 (5 bases). This receptor was identified in a woman aged 60-75 years in good health. Sequences were obtained from blood. The CDR3, as DNA: TGTGCCAGCAGCTCCACTAGGGTCGGTGAGCAGTTCTTC. Translating gives CASSSTRVGEQFF.